The rows below give T cell receptor beta chains drawn from one sample of a study of PD-1 blockade in classical Hodgkin lymphoma. Profiled with immunoSEQ multiplex PCR; TCRdb holds only in-frame clones, not every one. Found here are 46,000 or so clones, around three quarters of them singletons; the top ten hold 22%. This sample comprised peripheral blood mononuclear cells (PBMCs), obtained before the second cycle of nivolumab. Receptor source: a human donor with classical Hodgkin lymphoma. Each CDR3 is given without its conserved first and last residue.

j_gene | v_gene | CDR3aa
TRBJ1-1 | TRBV7-8 | ASSLKQGLNTEAF
TRBJ1-3 | TRBV27 | ASSFGSGGTGNTIY
TRBJ1-1 | TRBV30 | AWGNAEAF
TRBJ2-7 | TRBV5-6 | ASSLNPGSSSEQY
TRBJ2-7 | TRBV27 | ASSLSGGWVYEQY
TRBJ2-1 | TRBV27 | ASRILAGGSLHNEQF
TRBJ2-2 | TRBV9 | ASSPPSGGPTGELF
TRBJ1-4 | TRBV25-1 | ASSPTGTEKLF
TRBJ2-7 | TRBV7-9 | ASSLGDRYEQY
TRBJ2-5 | TRBV5-1 | ASSPRRIQETQY
TRBJ1-1 | TRBV7-3 | ASSLYRESTEAF
TRBJ2-1 | TRBV2 | ASRRASGVDEQF
TRBJ1-5 | TRBV7-2 | ASSLGWPYSNQPQH